This paragraph reports one T cell receptor beta chain. Per the authors' pipeline: Estimation of nucleated cell counts was performed using reference gene primer amplification. Assay used: immunoSEQ multiplex PCR; TCRdb lists only in-frame clones, some missing. D and trimming were read from the DNA, whereas the V and J calls and clone size are those reported in that table. Among some 260,000 clones listed, nearly 90% were seen once. V was clipped by 4 bases and J by 6 bases, with 9 bases between them. CDR1 is SQVTM and CDR2 is ANQGSEA in the germline V gene. This CDR3 has 11 residues. This specimen belongs to a study of blood T cell repertoires in COVID-19. Study-level background: Samples came from the United States, Italy and Spain, spanning acute and convalescent COVID-19. In each case, the material was cDNA or gDNA derived from T cells, B-cell-depleted T cells, or PBMCs.

The TCR originated in a middle-aged woman who had recovered from COVID-19. The source material was peripheral blood. The chain combines TRBV29-1 with TRBJ1-2; a weak D match, TRBD1 (6 bases). The CDR3: CSVGRQDGYTF. The CDR3 bases are TGCAGCGTTGGCCGACAGGATGGCTACACCTTC.